This T cell receptor (beta chain) was identified during a study of Ad26.COV2.S vaccination and SARS-CoV-2 variants. The CDR3 spans 16 residues. With 3 bases removed from V and 14 bases from J, the gap between germline ends came to 24 bases. Germline CDR1 and CDR2: SGHDT and YYEEEE. Treatment specified: 15 to 20 received Ad26.COV2.S at low or high dose, single or two shots; about 5 received placebo; per-sample allocation not given. Sampling was performed 63 days after the first vaccine or placebo injection. Assay: immunoSEQ multiplex PCR; the TCRdb copy retains only in-frame clones and omits some. The sample contains some 480,000 clones, roughly 89% of which appear only once.

Sequenced material: peripheral blood, taken in a trial of Ad26.COV2.S vaccine versus placebo. The gene calls are TRBV5-6 and TRBJ1-6, with D maybe TRBD1 (5 bases). The source is a person aged 18-60 years who received the Ad26.COV2.S COVID-19 vaccine or a placebo. CDR3 DNA: TGTGCCAGCAGCTCCGGGGCTGGGCAGAGCGGTGTCGCCCTCCACTTT. Protein product: CASSSGAGQSGVALHF.